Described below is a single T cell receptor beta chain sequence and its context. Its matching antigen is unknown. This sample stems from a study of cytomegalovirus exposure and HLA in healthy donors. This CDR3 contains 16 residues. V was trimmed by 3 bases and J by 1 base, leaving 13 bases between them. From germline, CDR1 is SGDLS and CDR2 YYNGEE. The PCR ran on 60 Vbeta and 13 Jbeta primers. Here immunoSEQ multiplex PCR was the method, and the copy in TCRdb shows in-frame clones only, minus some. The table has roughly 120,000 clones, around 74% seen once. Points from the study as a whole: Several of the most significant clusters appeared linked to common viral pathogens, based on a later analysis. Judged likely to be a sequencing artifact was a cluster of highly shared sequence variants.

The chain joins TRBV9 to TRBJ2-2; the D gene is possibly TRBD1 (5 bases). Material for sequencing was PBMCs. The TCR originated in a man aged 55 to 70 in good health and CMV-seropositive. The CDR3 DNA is TGTGCCAGCAGCGCGCAGGTAACAGGGAACACCGGGGAGCTGTTTTTT. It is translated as CASSAQVTGNTGELFF.